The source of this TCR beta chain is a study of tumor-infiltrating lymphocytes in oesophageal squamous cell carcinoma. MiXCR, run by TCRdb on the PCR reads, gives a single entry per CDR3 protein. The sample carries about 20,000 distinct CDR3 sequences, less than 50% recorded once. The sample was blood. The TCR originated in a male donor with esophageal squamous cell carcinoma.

CDR3 amino acids: CASSPVPGGSETQYF. The CDR3 DNA reads as TGTGCCAGCAGCCCCGTTCCAGGGGGAAGCGAGACCCAGTACTTC. The J gene is TRBJ2-5, the V gene TRBV3-1, with 7 bases lining up with TRBD1. Germline values: CDR1 LGHDT, CDR2 YNNKEL (reference sequence). The CDR3 consists of 15 residues. Unmatched junction bases numbered 10, after V lost 4 bases and J lost 5 bases.